This TCR beta chain emerged from a study of blood T cells in healthy people across ages. In the case of this clonotype: Its target is not known.

The CDR3 is 15 residues long. The germline CDR1 and CDR2 sequences are MNHEY and SVGAGI. The V end lost 2 bases, the J end lost 2 bases, and 12 bases lay between the germline ends. Findings and caveats of the study: Unsorted PBMC input precluded a conclusive naive versus antigen-experienced comparison.

Healthy Caucasian individuals from Russia aged roughly 6 to 100 were enrolled as donors. The use of a sample-barcoded 5' primer and a J-beta primer mix characterized a second PCR of roughly 7 to 11 cycles. TCRdb passed the 5' RACE reads through MiXCR, listing each CDR3 protein once. This repertoire shows about 1.8 million distinct CDR3 sequences, 49% found once; its top ten account for 2.1%. Input material: blood. The gene calls are TRBV6-5 and TRBJ2-5; TRBD2 might be the D (5 bases). This TCR was sampled from a woman in her 40s in good health. In nucleotides, the CDR3 is TGTGCCAGCAGTTACGGGTCGGGGAGTCAAGAGACCCAGTACTTC. It yields the protein CASSYGSGSQETQYF.